A selection of T cell receptor beta chains follows, all from one sample in a study of somatic mutations in cytotoxic T cells in rheumatoid arthritis. Data came from immunoSEQ multiplex PCR; TCRdb stores just in-frame clones and leaves some out. The sample includes 3,500 to 4,000 clones, under 85% of them seen just once. What was sequenced was CD8+ T cells sorted from blood. These receptors were collected from a man aged 40-49 years with rheumatoid arthritis. Each CDR3 is given with its conserved first and last residue. Fields, in order: D gene, clone size, V gene, J gene, CDR3 protein, CDR3 DNA. The D gene is left open where the match is weak. Some rows mark clone size as missing; the rest say once, few, many or name a class of expanded clone.

d_gene: -; abundance: -; v_gene: TRBV27; j_gene: TRBJ2-2; CDR3aa: CASSLFSGVGTGELFF; CDR3nt: TGTGCCAGCAGTTTATTTTCCGGGGTGGGCACCGGGGAGCTGTTTTTT
d_gene: -; abundance: -; v_gene: TRBV25-1; j_gene: TRBJ1-2; CDR3aa: CASSPGTNYGYTF; CDR3nt: TGTGCCAGCAGTCCAGGGACTAACTATGGCTACACCTTC
d_gene: -; abundance: once; v_gene: TRBV5-6; j_gene: TRBJ2-4; CDR3aa: CASSWGGGSGNIQYF; CDR3nt: TGTGCCAGCAGCTGGGGCGGCGGTTCAGGAAACATTCAGTACTTC
d_gene: TRBD2; abundance: once; v_gene: TRBV29-1; j_gene: TRBJ2-2; CDR3aa: CSVFSGSVGELFF; CDR3nt: TGCAGCGTCTTTAGCGGGAGTGTCGGGGAGCTGTTTTTT
d_gene: -; abundance: -; v_gene: TRBV9; j_gene: TRBJ2-7; CDR3aa: CASSVGQGTYEQYF; CDR3nt: TGTGCCAGCAGCGTAGGCCAGGGGACCTACGAGCAGTACTTC
d_gene: -; abundance: -; v_gene: TRBV7-9; j_gene: TRBJ1-1; CDR3aa: CASSFGGNTEAFF; CDR3nt: TGTGCCAGCAGCTTTGGAGGGAACACTGAAGCTTTCTTT
d_gene: TRBD1; abundance: few; v_gene: TRBV6-4; j_gene: TRBJ1-2; CDR3aa: CASSEGQGERSGYTF; CDR3nt: TGTGCCAGCAGTGAAGGACAGGGGGAGAGGAGTGGCTACACCTTC
d_gene: TRBD2; abundance: -; v_gene: TRBV7-9; j_gene: TRBJ2-4; CDR3aa: CASSLVGGGGNIQYF; CDR3nt: TGTGCCAGCAGCTTAGTGGGGGGGGGAGGGAACATTCAGTACTTC
d_gene: TRBD2; abundance: -; v_gene: TRBV7-9; j_gene: TRBJ2-3; CDR3aa: CASSLLASGSITDTQYF; CDR3nt: TGTGCCAGCAGCCTCCTGGCTAGCGGGAGTATCACAGATACGCAGTATTTT
d_gene: TRBD1; abundance: -; v_gene: TRBV7-8; j_gene: TRBJ1-5; CDR3aa: CASSFDSNTGVGNQPQHF; CDR3nt: TGTGCCAGCAGCTTCGACTCGAATACAGGGGTGGGCAATCAGCCCCAGCATTTT
d_gene: -; abundance: -; v_gene: TRBV12-2; j_gene: TRBJ2-6; CDR3aa: CASRLAFTYKSGANVLTF; CDR3nt: TGTGCAAGTCGCTTAGCCTTTACATACAAATCTGGGGCCAACGTCCTGACTTTC
d_gene: -; abundance: -; v_gene: TRBV19; j_gene: TRBJ1-1; CDR3aa: CASSVLGREDEAFF; CDR3nt: TGTGCCAGTAGTGTATTGGGCAGGGAGGATGAAGCTTTCTTT
d_gene: TRBD1; abundance: -; v_gene: TRBV5-4; j_gene: TRBJ2-7; CDR3aa: CASSFGYGTGGREQYF; CDR3nt: TGTGCCAGCAGTTTTGGCTATGGGACAGGGGGGAGGGAGCAGTACTTC
d_gene: TRBD2; abundance: -; v_gene: TRBV9; j_gene: TRBJ2-1; CDR3aa: CASSAGTSVGNEQFF; CDR3nt: TGTGCCAGCAGCGCCGGGACTAGTGTCGGGAATGAGCAGTTCTTC
d_gene: TRBD1; abundance: -; v_gene: TRBV6-5; j_gene: TRBJ1-1; CDR3aa: CASSYGQGENTEAFF; CDR3nt: TGTGCCAGCAGTTACGGACAGGGAGAGAACACTGAAGCTTTCTTT
d_gene: TRBD2; abundance: few; v_gene: TRBV6-5; j_gene: TRBJ2-7; CDR3aa: CASSYSAGGSYEQYF; CDR3nt: TGTGCCAGCAGTTACTCAGCGGGAGGGTCCTACGAGCAGTACTTC
d_gene: TRBD2; abundance: -; v_gene: TRBV7-8; j_gene: TRBJ2-1; CDR3aa: CASSFEGLALDEQFF; CDR3nt: TGTGCCAGCAGCTTCGAGGGACTAGCTCTCGATGAGCAGTTCTTC
d_gene: -; abundance: -; v_gene: TRBV6-1; j_gene: TRBJ2-7; CDR3aa: CASSADIGVSEQYF; CDR3nt: TGTGCCAGCAGTGCCGACATCGGGGTGAGCGAGCAGTACTTC
d_gene: TRBD2; abundance: -; v_gene: TRBV4-1; j_gene: TRBJ2-7; CDR3aa: CASSQTAGTSGSYEQYF; CDR3nt: TGCGCCAGCAGCCAAACCGCCGGGACTAGCGGCTCCTACGAGCAGTACTTC
d_gene: -; abundance: -; v_gene: TRBV10-3; j_gene: TRBJ2-4; CDR3aa: CATRGSANIQYF; CDR3nt: TGTGCCACCCGGGGTAGCGCAAACATTCAGTACTTC
d_gene: -; abundance: -; v_gene: TRBV19; j_gene: TRBJ2-4; CDR3aa: CASSRWEVVLPSKNIQYF; CDR3nt: TGTGCCAGTAGTAGGTGGGAGGTAGTGCTTCCATCCAAAAACATTCAGTACTTC
d_gene: TRBD1; abundance: -; v_gene: TRBV7-9; j_gene: TRBJ2-5; CDR3aa: CASSPTDRGQEETQYF; CDR3nt: TGTGCCAGCAGCCCAACGGACAGGGGGCAGGAAGAGACCCAGTACTTC